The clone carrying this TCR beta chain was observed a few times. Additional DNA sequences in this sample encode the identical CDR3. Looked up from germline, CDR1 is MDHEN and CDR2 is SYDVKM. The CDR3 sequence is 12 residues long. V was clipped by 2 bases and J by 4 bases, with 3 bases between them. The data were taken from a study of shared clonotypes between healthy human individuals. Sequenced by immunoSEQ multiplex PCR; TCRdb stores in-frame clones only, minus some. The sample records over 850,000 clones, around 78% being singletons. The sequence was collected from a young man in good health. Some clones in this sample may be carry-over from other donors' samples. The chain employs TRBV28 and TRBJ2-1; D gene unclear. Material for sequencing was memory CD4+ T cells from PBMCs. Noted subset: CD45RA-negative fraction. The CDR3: CASSLGYNEQFF. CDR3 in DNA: TGTGCCAGCAGTTTAGGGTACAATGAGCAGTTCTTC.